The 11 T cell receptor beta chains given below trace back to one sample, sequenced in a study of response to subunit inactivated influenza vaccine. TCRdb re-called the RT-PCR reads through MiXCR, storing one row per CDR3 protein. The sample shows roughly 500,000 distinct CDR3 sequences, about 25% of them seen only once. Sequences were derived from CD4+ T cells sorted from PBMCs, sampled less than 6 days after vaccination. These receptors all stem from a man aged 50 or older who received an inactivated influenza vaccine.

Written as DNA, the CDR3 is TGCGCCAGCAGCTCATATGGACAGAGGGGCAACGAAGCTTTCTTT. Translating it yields CASSSYGQRGNEAFF. The chain employs TRBV5-1 and TRBJ1-1; TRBD1 is a possible D gene (6 bases). The CDR3 covers 15 residues. Trimming stripped 3 bases from V and 8 bases from J, with 20 bases between. CDR1 is SGHRS and CDR2 is YFSETQ in the germline V gene.

The chain combines TRBV12-3 or TRBV12-4 with TRBJ2-5; 10 bases match TRBD2. The V segment lost 4 bases and the J segment 4 bases; nucleotides outside the gene matches: 6. The CDR3 loop spans 15 amino acids. CDR3 coding DNA: TGTGCCAGCAGTTCAGCGGGGGGGATGGTAGAGACCCAGTACTTC. Its protein product is CASSSAGGMVETQYF.

The V and J genes are TRBV4-3 and TRBJ1-4; 7 nucleotides agree with TRBD1. The V segment lost 2 bases and the J segment 5 bases; nucleotides outside the gene matches: 5. The CDR3 consists of 15 residues. Germline assignment: CDR1 LGHNA and CDR2 YSLEER. The DNA for the CDR3 is TGCGCCAGCAGCCAAACGACAGGGATAAATGAAAAACTGTTTTTT. Protein: CASSQTTGINEKLFF.

This clonotype was seen a handful of times. The V call is TRBV11-1, the J call TRBJ2-3, with D possibly matching TRBD2 (5 bases). Germline V gene sequence: CDR1 SGHAT, CDR2 FQDESV (reference sequence). Deletions cut 3 bases from V and 5 bases from J, with 18 bases between. This CDR3 spans 16 amino acids. CDR3 amino acids: CASSFSPVLGIDTQYF. For the CDR3, the DNA is TGTGCCAGCAGCTTCTCCCCCGTACTAGGAATAGATACGCAGTATTTT.

The chain recombines TRBV18 with TRBJ2-7, with a weak D call TRBD2 (6 bases). V lost 3 bases and J 6 bases, leaving 12 bases between the germline ends. The CDR3 is 13 residues long. The germline CDR1 and CDR2 sequences are KGHSH and LQKENI. CDR3 sequence: CASSPSRGFEQYF. CDR3 sequence (DNA): TGTGCCAGCTCACCCTCCCGGGGGTTCGAGCAGTACTTC.

This clonotype was observed many times. This chain connects TRBV2 to TRBJ2-1; 11 bases are shared with TRBD2. CDR1 is SNHLY and CDR2 is FYNNEI in the germline V gene. Trimming at V came to 6 bases and at J to 5 bases, leaving 6 bases not matched to a gene. CDR3 length: 15 residues. CDR3 DNA sequence: TGTGCCAGCAGAGTACTAGCGGGGGTGGACAATGAGCAGTTCTTC. It translates to CASRVLAGVDNEQFF.

The chain has TRBV29-1 and TRBJ2-5, with 8 bases fitting TRBD2. The CDR3 is 16 amino acids. Germline V gene sequence: CDR1 SQVTM, CDR2 ANQGSEA. Trimming cost V 4 bases and J 5 bases; bases outside gene matches: 15. CDR3 sequence reads: CSVGGLAGTQGETQYF. The CDR3, as DNA: TGCAGCGTTGGGGGGTTAGCGGGGACTCAAGGGGAGACCCAGTACTTC.

The DNA for the CDR3 is TGTGCCAGCAGCGTTGACAGGTCTAATGAGCAGTTCTTC. Its protein is CASSVDRSNEQFF. The chain links TRBV7-8 to TRBJ2-1, with D maybe TRBD1 (6 bases). This CDR3 region has 13 residues. V was pared by 5 bases and J by 7 bases, with 12 bases between. The germline CDR1 and CDR2 sequences are SGHVS and FQNEAQ.

This clonotype was detected ten times or more. J is TRBJ1-5 and V is TRBV24-1; weak D call: TRBD1 (6 bases). With 7 bases removed from V and 3 bases from J, the gap between germline ends came to 15 bases. The CDR3 runs to 15 residues. Germline V gene data show CDR1 as KGHDR and CDR2 as SFDVKD. For the CDR3, the DNA is TGTGCCACCAGCCGATACGGGGGGCCCAATCAGCCCCAGCATTTT. This translates into CATSRYGGPNQPQHF.

J is TRBJ2-5 and V is TRBV5-1; D is unresolved. Germline CDR1 reads SGHRS; CDR2 reads YFSETQ. The CDR3 totals 16 residues. V gave up 1 base and J gave up 1 base, with 14 bases separating them. CDR3 nucleotide sequence: TGCGCCAGCAGCTTGAACGCCCGGACGGCCCAAGAGACCCAGTACTTC. It codes for CASSLNARTAQETQYF.

This clonotype was seen a few times. The chain carries TRBV20-1 and TRBJ2-5; D perhaps matches TRBD2 (5 bases). V dropped 7 bases and J dropped 5 bases, with 17 bases sitting between them. The CDR3 runs 13 residues. CDR1 is DFQATT, CDR2 SNEGSKA, per germline (reference sequence). CDR3 protein: CSGSMDFKETQYF. The CDR3 DNA reads TGCAGTGGCAGCATGGACTTTAAGGAGACCCAGTACTTC.